The text below deals with one T cell receptor (beta chain). Antigen unknown. The data are from a study of cytomegalovirus exposure and HLA in healthy donors. Notes on the study in general: The likely explanation for a cluster of highly shared sequence variants was sequencing artifact. Later analysis demonstrated an association between a missense DCLRE1C variant and TCR beta V- and J-gene trimming.

This CDR3 comprises 17 residues. The germline CDR1 and CDR2 sequences are SGHRS and YFSETQ. With V trimmed by 5 bases and J by 2 bases, 5 bases remained unmatched. Primers: 60 Vbeta forward and 13 Jbeta reverse. Profiling relied on immunoSEQ multiplex PCR, and the TCRdb table lists in-frame clones only, not all of them. Seen in this sample are under 200,000 clones; the ten most common clones hold about 6.5%. The sequencing sample was made of PBMCs. This rearrangement joins TRBV5-1 to TRBJ2-6, with TRBD1 identical over 12 bases. The TCR comes from a young man in good health and CMV-seronegative. Written as DNA, the CDR3 is TGCGCCAGCAGAAGGGACAGGGGGCTTACTGGGGCCAACGTCCTGACTTTC. It codes for CASRRDRGLTGANVLTF.